The 17 T cell receptor beta chains in this list originate from one sample, sequenced in a study of cytomegalovirus exposure and HLA in healthy donors. The PCR employed 60 Vbeta primers together with 13 Jbeta primers. Measured with immunoSEQ multiplex PCR; TCRdb has only the in-frame clones, and not every one. The sample includes roughly 150,000 clones, 70% to 80% of them seen just once. The source material was PBMCs. Every receptor here comes from a male donor in good health and CMV-seronegative.

The chain couples TRBV28 to TRBJ2-1, with 13 bases lining up with TRBD2. V gave up 0 bases and J gave up 1 base; unmatched junction bases: 3. This CDR3 is 18 amino acids long. Per the germline V gene, CDR1 is MDHEN and CDR2 is SYDVKM. In DNA, the CDR3 is TGTGCCAGCAGTTTATGGGGGACTAGCGGGGATTCCTACAATGAGCAGTTCTTC. It yields the protein CASSLWGTSGDSYNEQFF. Filled out from reference TRBV28 and TRBJ2-1, the complete variable domain reads DVKVTQSSRYLVKRTGEKVFLECVQDMDHENMFWYRQDPGLGLRLIYFSYDVKMKEKGDIPEGYSVSREKKERFSLILESASTNQTSMYLCASSLWGTSGDSYNEQFFGPGTRLTVL.

The genes are TRBV6-4 and TRBJ1-6, with a tentative D call TRBD1 (6 bases). Per germline, CDR1 MRHNA and CDR2 SNTAGT. Between the trimmed V and J ends, which lost 7 bases and 0 bases, there was a span of 16 bases. This CDR3 is 17 amino acids long. The CDR3 is CASITGQLSSYNSPLHF. For the CDR3, the DNA is TGTGCCAGCATTACCGGACAGCTTAGCTCCTATAATTCACCCCTCCACTTT.

This chain uses TRBV7-9 with TRBJ2-1, with D possibly TRBD1 on 5 matching bases. The V gene's germline CDR1 is SEHNR and CDR2 FQNEAQ (reference sequence). V lost 5 bases and J 8 bases, leaving 16 bases between the germline ends. CDR3 length equals 14 residues. CDR3 region: CASSAQAQNDEQFF. Written as DNA, the CDR3 is TGTGCCAGCAGCGCACAGGCCCAAAATGATGAGCAGTTCTTC.

This chain connects TRBV30 to TRBJ2-2; 7 nucleotides match TRBD2. Trimming removed 2 bases from V and 6 bases from J; junction bases left unmatched: 6. The CDR3 covers 14 residues. Germline lookup yields CDR1 GTSNPN and CDR2 SVGIG (reference sequence). CDR3 loop: CAWSLGLVSGELFF. The CDR3 DNA sequence: TGTGCCTGGAGTCTCGGACTAGTCTCCGGGGAGCTGTTTTTT.

The rearrangement joins TRBV30 to TRBJ1-1; D unresolved. The V gene's germline CDR1 is GTSNPN and CDR2 SVGIG (reference sequence). The CDR3 totals 13 residues. The V gene lost 2 bases and the J gene lost 6 bases, with 13 bases spanning the gap. This chain's CDR3 is CAWSTALRAEAFF. The CDR3 DNA follows: TGTGCCTGGAGTACGGCTCTTCGGGCTGAAGCTTTCTTT.

This rearrangement joins TRBV28 to TRBJ2-7; 9 nucleotides match TRBD1. The trim removed 6 bases at V and 5 bases at J, leaving 11 bases unmatched. The CDR3 has 15 amino acids. CDR1 and CDR2 (germline): MDHEN, SYDVKM. CDR3 in DNA: TGTGCCAGCAGCCCCTTGAGGGACAGGGCCCACGAGCAGTACTTC. Translating gives CASSPLRDRAHEQYF.

This clone was recorded a few times. V and J are TRBV7-3 and TRBJ2-3; no reliable D call. Germline assignment: CDR1 SGHTA and CDR2 FQGTGA. V was clipped by 5 bases and J by 5 bases, with 14 bases between them. The CDR3 runs 14 residues. The CDR3 reads CASSPSSSRDTQYF. The CDR3 coding sequence is TGTGCCAGCAGCCCTAGTTCATCGAGAGATACGCAGTATTTT.

For the CDR3, the DNA is TGTGCCAGCAGCTTGGGTTCTAGCGGGAGTTACGAGCAGTACTTC. Its translation: CASSLGSSGSYEQYF. This chain connects TRBV5-4 to TRBJ2-7, with TRBD2 identical over 10 bases. Per the germline V gene, CDR1 is SGHNT and CDR2 is YYREEE (reference sequence). The J segment lost 4 bases and the V segment lost 0 bases, leaving 4 bases of the junction unmatched. The CDR3 consists of 15 residues.

V is TRBV7-7 and J is TRBJ2-2, with D tentatively TRBD1 (5 bases). The CDR3 contains 15 residues. Germline V gene sequence: CDR1 SSHAT, CDR2 FNYEAQ (reference sequence). V was shortened by 1 base and J by 1 base, with 7 bases between the two germline ends. The CDR3 nucleotides are TGTGCCAGCAGCTTAGGCAGGGAGAACACCGGGGAGCTGTTTTTT. Protein product: CASSLGRENTGELFF.

The chain employs TRBV19 and TRBJ2-7; 11 bases match TRBD1. V was clipped by 3 bases and J by 3 bases; unmatched bases: 4. This CDR3 has 15 amino acids. Germline CDR1 LNHDA, CDR2 SQIVND (reference sequence). DNA of the CDR3: TGTGCCAGTAGTATCCAGGGACAGGGGGTCTACGAGCAGTACTTC. As protein: CASSIQGQGVYEQYF.

The V and J genes are TRBV11-3 and TRBJ2-7; the D gene is possibly TRBD1 (6 bases). The germline V and J ends were trimmed by 0 bases and 7 bases, with 10 bases remaining between them. Germline values: CDR1 SGHNT, CDR2 YENEEA. The CDR3 spans 13 residues. The CDR3 sequence: CASSLEQGGEQYF. The DNA of the CDR3 is TGTGCCAGCAGCTTAGAACAGGGCGGTGAGCAGTACTTC.

J is TRBJ2-7 and V is TRBV7-2; D is perhaps TRBD1 (6 bases). V dropped 5 bases and J dropped 0 bases, with 14 bases sitting between them. The CDR3 length is 15 residues. CDR1 and CDR2 (germline): SGHTA, FQGNSA. CDR3 in amino acids: CASSPRGTLSYEQYF. The CDR3 DNA is TGTGCCAGCAGCCCGAGAGGGACACTCTCCTACGAGCAGTACTTC.

This clone turned up a few times. CDR3 DNA sequence: TGTGCCAGCAGCCCGAGGAACAATGAGCAGTTCTTC. This gives the protein CASSPRNNEQFF. This chain links TRBV9 with TRBJ2-1; no firm D call. The CDR3 spans 12 residues. Germline V gene sequence: CDR1 SGDLS, CDR2 YYNGEE. V shed 4 bases and J shed 5 bases, with 7 bases lying between them.

The genes are TRBV5-1 and TRBJ2-1; 8 bases agree with TRBD2. The CDR3 totals 15 residues. Germline assignment: CDR1 SGHRS and CDR2 YFSETQ. With 2 bases clipped from V and 5 bases from J, the junction kept 6 bases outside the gene matches. The CDR3 sequence: CASSFSTSGDNEQFF. The CDR3 region has the DNA TGCGCCAGCAGCTTTAGTACTAGCGGAGACAATGAGCAGTTCTTC.

The chain uses TRBV19 and TRBJ1-5; TRBD1 aligns across 7 bases. CDR1 and CDR2 (germline): LNHDA, SQIVND (reference sequence). The CDR3 contains 13 residues. The junction had 7 bases not matched to a gene; V was cut back by 7 bases and J by 7 bases. The CDR3 loop reads CASTETGNQPQHF. The CDR3, as DNA: TGTGCCAGTACGGAGACAGGGAACCAGCCCCAGCATTTT.

The chain employs TRBV18 and TRBJ2-5; weak D call: TRBD1 (6 bases). The V gene lost 3 bases and the J gene lost 5 bases, with 7 bases spanning the gap. This CDR3 is 12 amino acids long. Germline V lookup: CDR1 KGHSH, CDR2 LQKENI. CDR3 DNA sequence: TGTGCCAGCTCACCTGACAGGGAGACCCAGTACTTC. It encodes CASSPDRETQYF.

The chain has TRBV11-2 and TRBJ1-1, with 10 bases identical to TRBD1. The CDR3 totals 16 residues. Germline V CDR1 and CDR2: SGHAT, FQNNGV. V lost 3 bases and J lost 1; bases outside the gene matches: 5. The DNA of the CDR3 is TGTGCCAGCAGCTTCGGACAGGGGGAACCGAACACTGAAGCTTTCTTT. It translates to CASSFGQGEPNTEAFF.